One sample yielded the 20 T cell receptor beta chains listed below, sequenced in a study of control samples from healthy donors and cancer patients. TCRdb keeps only in-frame clones here, not all; method: immunoSEQ multiplex PCR. The sample has about 250,000 clones; about 80% are singletons. Material for sequencing was PBMCs. The source of these receptors is a woman in her sixties or seventies with lung cancer.

This chain uses TRBV5-1 with TRBJ1-4; a possible D gene is TRBD1 (6 bases). The CDR3 runs 14 residues. Germline CDR1 is SGHRS and CDR2 is YFSETQ. Deletions cut 2 bases from V and 4 bases from J, with 9 bases between. The CDR3 bases are TGCGCCAGCAGCTTTACAGGGAATAATGAAAAACTGTTTTTT. It specifies CASSFTGNNEKLFF.

Written as DNA, the CDR3 is TGTGCCAGCAACGACAGGGGATATAATTCACCCCTCCACTTT. Translation: CASNDRGYNSPLHF. This chain uses TRBV3-1 (or the pseudogene TRBV3-2) with TRBJ1-6, with 8 bases that match TRBD1. Unmatched junction bases numbered 3, after V lost 7 bases and J lost 4 bases. Germline V lookup: CDR1 LGHDT, CDR2 YNNKEL (reference sequence). This CDR3 is built from 14 residues.

V gene TRBV5-6 combines with J gene TRBJ1-2; D ambiguous. The CDR3 totals 16 residues. In germline, CDR1 is SGHDT, CDR2 YYEEEE. Trimming stripped 2 bases from V and 0 bases from J, with 14 bases between. As DNA, the CDR3 is TGTGCCAGCAGCTTTTCTCCCGTCAGTGCTAACTATGGCTACACCTTC. Translated, it gives CASSFSPVSANYGYTF.

This chain connects TRBV18 to TRBJ1-1, with D hard to call. CDR3 length equals 14 residues. V was trimmed by 1 base and J by 1 base, leaving 7 bases between them. Germline V gives CDR1 KGHSH, CDR2 LQKENI. This CDR3 is CASSPLSGNTEAFF. The CDR3, as DNA: TGTGCCAGCTCACCACTATCCGGGAACACTGAAGCTTTCTTT.

The chain links TRBV6-5 to TRBJ2-7; TRBD2 matches at 11 bases. Germline V gene lookup returns CDR1 MNHEY and CDR2 SVGAGI. This CDR3 is built from 15 residues. Trimming removed 5 bases from V and 2 bases from J; junction bases left unmatched: 5. This chain's CDR3 is CASSPQGLAAYEQYF. DNA of the CDR3: TGTGCCAGCAGTCCTCAGGGACTAGCGGCCTACGAGCAGTACTTC.

With respect to this clone: This may come from a read error, since a much larger clone is one base off. The J gene is TRBJ1-1, the V gene TRBV2; the D is unclear. Looked up from germline, CDR1 is SNHLY and CDR2 is FYNNEI. The CDR3 length is 13 residues. The V and J ends lost 6 bases and 1 base respectively, with 9 bases between them. The CDR3 region has the DNA TGTGCCAGCAGCTTTGAGGCGAACACTGAAGCTTTCTTT. Protein product: CASSFEANTEAFF.

In DNA, the CDR3 is TGTGCCAGCAGCAAAAGGGGACAGGGCCCAACCTATAATTCACCCCTCCACTTT. Protein: CASSKRGQGPTYNSPLHF. V is TRBV21-1 and J is TRBJ1-6; TRBD1, the table's D call, was not compared with the DNA. TRBV21-1 is a pseudogene. This CDR3 comprises 18 residues.

This clone was recorded only once. This chain connects TRBV14 to TRBJ2-1; 9 positions match TRBD1. V shed 1 base, J shed 5 bases, and the junction held 6 bases outside the gene matches. The CDR3 extends over 16 amino acids. Germline loops: CDR1 SGHDN, CDR2 FVKESK. CDR3 nucleotides: TGTGCCAGCAGCCAAGGCGCCGGGACAGGGCACAATGAGCAGTTCTTC. It yields the protein CASSQGAGTGHNEQFF.

This chain uses TRBV3-1 (or the pseudogene TRBV3-2) with TRBJ1-5; D may be TRBD1 (6 bases). CDR3 length equals 13 residues. Trimming left V 5 bases short and J 7 bases short, with 12 bases between. In germline, CDR1 is LGHDT, CDR2 YNNKEL (reference sequence). The CDR3 loop reads CASSYTGTQPQHF. CDR3 coding DNA: TGTGCCAGCAGCTACACAGGGACCCAGCCCCAGCATTTT.

This rearrangement joins TRBV5-4 to TRBJ2-1, with D possibly matching TRBD2 (6 bases). CDR3 length: 15 amino acids. Germline V CDR1 and CDR2: SGHNT, YYREEE (reference sequence). Trimming shortened V by 3 bases and J by 2 bases, and 12 bases separated the two germline ends. CDR3: CASSSGTYTYNEQFF. The DNA of the CDR3 is TGTGCCAGCAGCTCCGGGACTTACACCTACAATGAGCAGTTCTTC. Drawing the rest from reference TRBV5-4 and TRBJ2-1, the complete variable domain is ETGVTQSPTHLIKTRGQQVTLRCSSQSGHNTVSWYQQALGQGPQFIFQYYREEENGRGNFPPRFSGLQFPNYSSELNVNALELDDSALYLCASSSGTYTYNEQFFGPGTRLTVL.

This clone was seen just once. The chain joins TRBV7-6 to TRBJ2-2; D gene uncertain. This CDR3 spans 14 amino acids. Germline V lookup: CDR1 SGHVS, CDR2 FNYEAQ. The germline V and J ends were trimmed by 4 bases and 1 base, with 7 bases remaining between them. The CDR3 loop is CASSSRENTGELFF. CDR3 in DNA: TGTGCCAGCAGCTCCCGTGAGAACACCGGGGAGCTGTTTTTT.

This chain links TRBV5-4 with TRBJ2-7, with D perhaps matching TRBD2 (5 bases). The CDR3 totals 14 residues. V was shortened by 0 bases and J by 2 bases, with 9 bases between the two germline ends. Germline V gene lookup returns CDR1 SGHNT and CDR2 YYREEE (reference sequence). The CDR3 loop is CASSLAGRPYEQYF. The CDR3 nucleotides read TGTGCCAGCAGCTTGGCGGGAAGACCCTACGAGCAGTACTTC. Filled out from reference TRBV5-4 and TRBJ2-7, the complete variable domain reads ETGVTQSPTHLIKTRGQQVTLRCSSQSGHNTVSWYQQALGQGPQFIFQYYREEENGRGNFPPRFSGLQFPNYSSELNVNALELDDSALYLCASSLAGRPYEQYFGPGTRLTVT.

This chain uses TRBV3-1 (or the pseudogene TRBV3-2) with TRBJ1-1, with D perhaps matching TRBD1 (5 bases). This CDR3 is built from 15 residues. Between the trimmed V and J ends, which lost 1 base and 1 base, there was a span of 10 bases. The germline gives CDR1 LGHDT, CDR2 YNNKEL (reference sequence). The CDR3 spells CASSQGGAANTEAFF. As DNA, the CDR3 is TGTGCCAGCAGCCAAGGTGGGGCAGCGAACACTGAAGCTTTCTTT.

This chain links TRBV19 with TRBJ2-7; 12 bases agree with TRBD2. The CDR3 spans 15 residues. The junction had 5 bases not matched to a gene; V was cut back by 5 bases and J by 3 bases. In germline, CDR1 is LNHDA, CDR2 SQIVND (reference sequence). CDR3 loop: CASSYSLAGGYEQYF. CDR3 coding DNA: TGTGCCAGTAGTTATTCACTAGCGGGAGGCTACGAGCAGTACTTC.

The chain has TRBV5-1 and TRBJ2-1; possibly TRBD2 for D (7 bases). Germline V gives CDR1 SGHRS, CDR2 YFSETQ. The V gene lost 6 bases and the J gene lost 6 bases, with 13 bases spanning the gap. This CDR3 has 13 residues. The CDR3 sequence: CASKRGGGNEQFF. CDR3 coding DNA: TGCGCCAGCAAGAGGGGAGGGGGCAATGAGCAGTTCTTC.

In the case of this clone: The sample holds other DNA sequences that translate to the same CDR3. The rearrangement uses TRBV10-3 and TRBJ1-5; D is ambiguous. V was clipped by 3 bases and J by 4 bases, with 4 bases between them. Germline V gene data show CDR1 as ENHRY and CDR2 as SYGVKD. The CDR3 sequence is 12 residues long. CDR3 sequence reads: CAISDSNQPQHF. CDR3 DNA: TGTGCCATCAGTGACTCAAATCAGCCCCAGCATTTT.

The table lists this clone with a count of one. The gene calls are TRBV4-1 and TRBJ1-2; tentative D call: TRBD1 (5 bases). CDR1 is MGHRA, CDR2 YSYEKL, per germline. The V end lost 0 bases, the J end lost 7 bases, and 18 bases lay between the germline ends. The CDR3 loop spans 16 amino acids. The CDR3 is CASSQDLTGLRAGYTF. Here the CDR3 DNA reads TGCGCCAGCAGCCAAGATCTAACAGGCCTGAGGGCTGGCTACACCTTC.

This chain joins TRBV3-1 (or the pseudogene TRBV3-2) and TRBJ2-3, with 7 bases matching TRBD1. The CDR3 covers 14 residues. Trimming removed 5 bases from V and 1 base from J; junction bases left unmatched: 3. In germline, CDR1 is LGHDT, CDR2 YNNKEL (reference sequence). The CDR3 spells CASSDGTGTDTQYF. The CDR3 DNA sequence: TGTGCCAGCAGCGACGGGACAGGCACAGATACGCAGTATTTT.

The chain joins TRBV6-5 to TRBJ2-1; TRBD1 might be the D (6 bases). Looked up from germline, CDR1 is MNHEY and CDR2 is SVGAGI. The CDR3 runs to 15 residues. The V end lost 5 bases, the J end lost 5 bases, and 16 bases lay between the germline ends. The CDR3 spells CASSRLDSQNNEQFF. CDR3 DNA: TGTGCCAGCAGTCGACTGGACAGCCAAAACAATGAGCAGTTCTTC.

Regarding this clone: Other DNA sequences in this specimen translate into the identical CDR3. This sequence joins TRBV24-1 and TRBJ1-5, with unresolved D. The germline V and J ends were trimmed by 4 bases and 3 bases, with 9 bases remaining between them. CDR1 KGHDR and CDR2 SFDVKD come from the germline V gene. The length of the CDR3 is 14 residues. Written as DNA, the CDR3 is TGTGCCACCAGTGAGGGCGGGTTCAATCAGCCCCAGCATTTT. It specifies CATSEGGFNQPQHF.